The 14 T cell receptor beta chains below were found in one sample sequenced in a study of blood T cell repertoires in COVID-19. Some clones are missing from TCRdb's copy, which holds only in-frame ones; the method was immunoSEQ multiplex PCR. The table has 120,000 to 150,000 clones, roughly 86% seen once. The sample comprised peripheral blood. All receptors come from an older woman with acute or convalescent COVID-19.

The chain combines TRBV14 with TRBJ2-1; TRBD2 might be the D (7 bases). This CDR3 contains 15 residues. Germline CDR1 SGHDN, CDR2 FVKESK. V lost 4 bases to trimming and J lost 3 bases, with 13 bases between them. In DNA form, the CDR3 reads TGTGCCAGCAGCCCCCCGGGGGGCTTCTACAATGAGCAGTTCTTC. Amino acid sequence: CASSPPGGFYNEQFF.

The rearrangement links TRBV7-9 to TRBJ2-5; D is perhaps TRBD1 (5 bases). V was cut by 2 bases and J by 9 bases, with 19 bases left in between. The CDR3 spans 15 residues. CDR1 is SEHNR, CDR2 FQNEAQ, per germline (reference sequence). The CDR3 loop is CASSLIIGRASAQYF. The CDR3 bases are TGTGCCAGCAGCTTAATTATAGGCAGGGCGTCGGCCCAGTACTTC.

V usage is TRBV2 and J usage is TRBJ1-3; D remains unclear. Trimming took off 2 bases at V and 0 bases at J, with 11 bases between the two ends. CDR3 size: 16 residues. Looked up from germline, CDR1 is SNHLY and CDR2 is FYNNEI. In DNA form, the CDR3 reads TGTGCCAGCAGTGAAAGCATAGCATACTCTGGAAACACCATATATTTT. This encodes CASSESIAYSGNTIYF.

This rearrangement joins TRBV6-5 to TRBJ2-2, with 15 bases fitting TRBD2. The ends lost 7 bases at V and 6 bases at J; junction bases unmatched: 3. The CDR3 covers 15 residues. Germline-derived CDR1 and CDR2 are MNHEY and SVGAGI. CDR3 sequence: CASIRTSGGAGELFF. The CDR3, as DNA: TGTGCCAGCATTCGGACTAGCGGGGGGGCCGGGGAGCTGTTTTTT.

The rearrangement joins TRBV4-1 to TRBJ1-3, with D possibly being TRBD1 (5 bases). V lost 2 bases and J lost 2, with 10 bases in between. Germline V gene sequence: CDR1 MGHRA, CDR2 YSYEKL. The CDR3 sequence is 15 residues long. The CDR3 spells CASSQSTVAGNTIYF. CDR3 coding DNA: TGCGCCAGCAGCCAATCGACAGTTGCTGGAAACACCATATATTTT.

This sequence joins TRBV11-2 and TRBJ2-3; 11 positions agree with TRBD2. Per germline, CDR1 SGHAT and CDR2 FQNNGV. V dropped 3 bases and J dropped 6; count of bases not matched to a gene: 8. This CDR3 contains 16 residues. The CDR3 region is CASSFPLAGAQDTQYF. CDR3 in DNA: TGTGCCAGCAGCTTCCCACTAGCGGGGGCGCAGGATACGCAGTATTTT.

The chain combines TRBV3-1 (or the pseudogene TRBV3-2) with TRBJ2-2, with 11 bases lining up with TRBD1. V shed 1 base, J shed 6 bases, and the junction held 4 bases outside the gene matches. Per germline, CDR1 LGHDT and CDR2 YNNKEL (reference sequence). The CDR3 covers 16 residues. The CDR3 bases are TGTGCCAGCAGCCAAGTACTGGGACAGGGGGCCGGGGAGCTGTTTTTT. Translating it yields CASSQVLGQGAGELFF.

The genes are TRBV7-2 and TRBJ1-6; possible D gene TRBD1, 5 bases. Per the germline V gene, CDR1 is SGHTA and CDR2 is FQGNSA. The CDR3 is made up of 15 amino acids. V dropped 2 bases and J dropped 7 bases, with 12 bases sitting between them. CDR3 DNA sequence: TGTGCCAGCAGCTTAATGGGACGGGGGAATTCACCCCTCCACTTT. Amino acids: CASSLMGRGNSPLHF.

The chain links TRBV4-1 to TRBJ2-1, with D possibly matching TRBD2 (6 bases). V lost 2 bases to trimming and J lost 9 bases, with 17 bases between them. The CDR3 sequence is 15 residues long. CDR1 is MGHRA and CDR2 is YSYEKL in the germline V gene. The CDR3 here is CASSQPGVARGEQFF. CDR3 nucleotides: TGCGCCAGCAGCCAACCGGGGGTCGCTCGGGGTGAGCAGTTCTTC.

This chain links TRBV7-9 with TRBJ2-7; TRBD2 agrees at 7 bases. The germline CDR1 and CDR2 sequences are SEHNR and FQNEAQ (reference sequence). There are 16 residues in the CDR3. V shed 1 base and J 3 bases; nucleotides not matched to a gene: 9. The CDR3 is CASSLVGRGRSYEQYF. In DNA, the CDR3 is TGTGCCAGCAGCTTAGTTGGGCGGGGGAGAAGCTACGAGCAGTACTTC.

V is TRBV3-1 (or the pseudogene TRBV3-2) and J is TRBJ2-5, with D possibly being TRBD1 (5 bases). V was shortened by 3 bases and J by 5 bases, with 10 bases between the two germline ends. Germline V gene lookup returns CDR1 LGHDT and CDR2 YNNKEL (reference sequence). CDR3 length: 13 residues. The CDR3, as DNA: TGTGCCAGCAGCCATACAGGTGGGGAGACCCAGTACTTC. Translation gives CASSHTGGETQYF.

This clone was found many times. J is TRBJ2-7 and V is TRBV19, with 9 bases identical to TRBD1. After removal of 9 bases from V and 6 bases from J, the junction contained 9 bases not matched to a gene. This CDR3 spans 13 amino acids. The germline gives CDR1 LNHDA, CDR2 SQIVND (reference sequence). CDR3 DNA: TGTGCCAGCGGGACAGGGTCGGGCTCCGAGCAGTACTTC. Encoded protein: CASGTGSGSEQYF.

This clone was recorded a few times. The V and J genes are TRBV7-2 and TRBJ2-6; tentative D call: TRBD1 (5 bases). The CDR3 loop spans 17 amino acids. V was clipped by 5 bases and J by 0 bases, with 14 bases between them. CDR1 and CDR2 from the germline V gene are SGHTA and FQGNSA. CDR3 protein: CASSLQGFRSGANVLTF. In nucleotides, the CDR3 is TGTGCCAGCAGCCTCCAGGGATTTCGCTCTGGGGCCAACGTCCTGACTTTC.

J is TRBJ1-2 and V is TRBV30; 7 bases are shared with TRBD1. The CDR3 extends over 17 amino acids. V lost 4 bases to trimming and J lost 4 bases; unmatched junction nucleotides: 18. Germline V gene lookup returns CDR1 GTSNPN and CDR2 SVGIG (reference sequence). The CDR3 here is CAWTEGAAAMQTYGYTF. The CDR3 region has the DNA TGTGCCTGGACCGAGGGGGCGGCGGCGATGCAAACCTATGGCTACACCTTC.